Listed here are 18 T cell receptor beta chains from one sample, sequenced in a study of T cell repertoires in cytomegalovirus infection. TCRdb itself ran the reads through MiXCR, one entry per CDR3 protein. The table lists roughly 180,000 distinct CDR3 sequences, about 18% of them singletons. Sample: CD8+ T cells from PBMCs. The origin of the receptors is a human donor in good health (CMV status not recorded). Some clones in this sample may be carry-over from other donors' samples.

J is TRBJ2-5 and V is TRBV25-1; 7 bases fit TRBD1. This CDR3 is built from 14 residues. Germline values: CDR1 MGHDK, CDR2 SYGVNS. V lost 4 bases and J lost 1; bases outside the gene matches: 3. The CDR3 DNA reads as TGTGCCAGCAGTGGGGGACAGTCCCAAGAGACCCAGTACTTC. Its protein is CASSGGQSQETQYF.

This chain uses TRBV20-1 with TRBJ2-7, with D perhaps TRBD1 or TRBD2 (5 bases each). CDR3 length: 13 residues. Per the germline V gene, CDR1 is DFQATT and CDR2 is SNEGSKA (reference sequence). CDR3 nucleotides: TGCAGCGTTATCCAGAGGGACCACTACGAGCAGTACTTC. Its translation is CSVIQRDHYEQYF.

This clonotype was picked up a small number of times. The chain recombines TRBV25-1 with TRBJ2-5, with D maybe TRBD1 (5 bases). Trimming took off 6 bases at V and 3 bases at J, with 11 bases between the two ends. The CDR3 length is 13 residues. CDR1 and CDR2 from the germline V gene are MGHDK and SYGVNS. The CDR3 reads CASRGQSKETQYF. In nucleotides, the CDR3 is TGTGCCAGCAGGGGGCAGTCGAAAGAGACCCAGTACTTC.

This clonotype was counted between two and nine times. The chain uses TRBV28 and TRBJ2-2, with D hard to call. Germline values: CDR1 MDHEN, CDR2 SYDVKM. The CDR3 runs to 13 residues. V was clipped by 2 bases and J by 8 bases, with 9 bases between them. The CDR3 protein is CASSLRRSGELFF. The CDR3 DNA reads TGTGCCAGCAGTTTACGTCGGTCTGGGGAGCTGTTTTTT.

This clonotype has just a few counts. This chain connects TRBV14 to TRBJ1-2; D unclear. V lost 3 bases, J lost 0 bases, and 17 bases lay in between. CDR1 and CDR2 from the germline V gene are SGHDN and FVKESK. The CDR3 length is 17 residues. The CDR3 loop reads CASSQLDMLGSNYGYTF. The CDR3 DNA is TGTGCCAGCAGCCAGTTAGACATGCTAGGGTCTAACTATGGCTACACCTTC.

This chain links TRBV5-6 with TRBJ1-6; TRBD1 agrees at 8 bases. This CDR3 comprises 14 residues. Trimming took 1 base from V and 7 from J; bases not matched to a gene: 1. Germline V gene data show CDR1 as SGHDT and CDR2 as YYEEEE. CDR3 in DNA: TGTGCCAGCAGCTTGCAGGGGGCAAATTCACCCCTCCACTTT. Translation gives CASSLQGANSPLHF.

This chain connects TRBV12-3 or TRBV12-4 to TRBJ2-7; tentatively, D is TRBD1 (5 bases). The CDR3 spans 13 residues. The V gene lost 3 bases and the J gene lost 2 bases, with 8 bases spanning the gap. CDR3 nucleotide sequence: TGTGCCAGCAGTTTTTTGGGGCCCTACGAGCAGTACTTC. The encoded protein is CASSFLGPYEQYF.

This clonotype has more than one count but fewer than ten. J is TRBJ2-3 and V is TRBV28, with TRBD2 matching over 11 bases. This CDR3 spans 16 amino acids. V was pared by 6 bases and J by 3 bases, with 8 bases of the junction left unmatched. In germline, CDR1 is MDHEN, CDR2 SYDVKM. The CDR3 protein is CASSSDSGGETDTQYF. CDR3 nucleotide sequence: TGTGCCAGCAGCTCAGATAGCGGGGGGGAGACAGATACGCAGTATTTT.

This clonotype turned up a few times. V and J are TRBV7-8 and TRBJ2-7, with TRBD1 identical over 7 bases. Germline CDR1 is SGHVS and CDR2 is FQNEAQ. The CDR3 loop spans 15 amino acids. The V and J ends lost 2 bases and 3 bases, in that order; junction bases with no gene match: 7. DNA for the CDR3: TGTGCCAGCAGCTTAAGGGGGCGCGGAGTCTACGAGCAGTACTTC. Protein product: CASSLRGRGVYEQYF.

The V and J genes are TRBV6-6 and TRBJ2-1; 8 nucleotides align to TRBD1. Germline V lookup: CDR1 MNHNY, CDR2 SVGAGI (reference sequence). CDR3 length equals 15 residues. The V and J ends lost 7 bases and 1 base, in that order; junction bases with no gene match: 6. In DNA, the CDR3 is TGTGCCAGCAAGTACCGGGACAGGTCCTACAATGAGCAGTTCTTC. Protein sequence: CASKYRDRSYNEQFF.

This clonotype showed up just a few times. The J gene is TRBJ1-1, the V gene TRBV28; TRBD1 is a possible D gene (5 bases). Germline values: CDR1 MDHEN, CDR2 SYDVKM. V was pared by 7 bases and J by 2 bases, with 14 bases between. This CDR3 contains 14 residues. CDR3 in DNA: TGTGCCAGCATACAGGAGTTGCGAAACACTGAAGCTTTCTTT. It specifies CASIQELRNTEAFF.

A remark on this clonotype: The junction differs from germline at one of its ends, possibly a read error. The chain recombines TRBV10-1 with TRBJ2-3, with D uncertain. This CDR3 has 14 residues. Germline-derived CDR1 and CDR2 are WNHNN and SYGVQD (reference sequence). CDR3 in amino acids: CASSELSSTATQYF. CDR3 DNA: TGCGCCAGCAGTGAGCTTAGCAGCACAGCTACGCAGTATTTT.

In this sample, this clonotype turned up a few times. The chain uses TRBV7-8 and TRBJ2-7; weak D call: TRBD2 (6 bases). Germline CDR1 reads SGHVS; CDR2 reads FQNEAQ. The germline V and J ends were trimmed by 2 bases and 6 bases, with 11 bases remaining between them. This CDR3 contains 13 residues. The CDR3 spells CASSLRGIREQYF. The CDR3 coding sequence is TGTGCCAGCAGCTTACGGGGGATTCGCGAGCAGTACTTC.

This clonotype has just a few counts. Here the CDR3 reads CASSVDGGYTDTQYF. The CDR3 DNA is TGTGCCAGCAGCGTAGATGGCGGATACACAGATACGCAGTATTTT. V and J are TRBV9 and TRBJ2-3; D gene ambiguous. The CDR3 is made up of 15 amino acids. The V gene lost 0 bases and the J gene lost 2 bases, with 10 bases spanning the gap. The V gene's germline CDR1 is SGDLS and CDR2 YYNGEE.

The chain links TRBV7-9 to TRBJ2-7, with TRBD1 matching over 9 bases. V shed 5 bases, J shed 3 bases, and the junction held 8 bases outside the gene matches. CDR1 is SEHNR, CDR2 FQNEAQ, per germline (reference sequence). The CDR3 is made up of 15 amino acids. The DNA of the CDR3 is TGTGCCAGCAGCCCCCCGAGGGACAGGGACTACGAGCAGTACTTC. Residues: CASSPPRDRDYEQYF.

Concerning this clonotype: One base away lies a much larger clone, so this may be a sequencing read error. The chain has TRBV7-2 and TRBJ2-7, with a possible D match to TRBD2 (5 bases). In germline, CDR1 is SGHTA, CDR2 FQGNSA. This CDR3 comprises 14 residues. CDR3 sequence reads: CAISFPGSGYEQYF. CDR3 DNA sequence: TGTGCCATCAGCTTTCCCGGGTCGGGGTACGAGCAGTACTTC.

The chain combines TRBV6-2 or TRBV6-3 with TRBJ2-7; D may be TRBD1 (6 bases). Germline assignment: CDR1 MNHEY and CDR2 SVGEGT. The CDR3 is 12 residues long. With 8 bases removed from V and 2 bases from J, the gap between germline ends came to 10 bases. This chain's CDR3 is CASHRETYEQYF. The DNA of the CDR3 is TGTGCCAGCCACAGGGAAACCTACGAGCAGTACTTC.

This clonotype has more than one count but fewer than ten. V usage is TRBV7-6 and J usage is TRBJ2-1, with TRBD2 as a possible D gene (6 bases). Trimming left V 4 bases short and J 0 bases short, with 10 bases between. The CDR3 contains 15 residues. Germline V gives CDR1 SGHVS, CDR2 FNYEAQ. CDR3 loop: CASSSSASSYNEQFF. The CDR3 DNA reads TGTGCCAGCAGCTCTAGCGCCAGCTCCTACAATGAGCAGTTCTTC.